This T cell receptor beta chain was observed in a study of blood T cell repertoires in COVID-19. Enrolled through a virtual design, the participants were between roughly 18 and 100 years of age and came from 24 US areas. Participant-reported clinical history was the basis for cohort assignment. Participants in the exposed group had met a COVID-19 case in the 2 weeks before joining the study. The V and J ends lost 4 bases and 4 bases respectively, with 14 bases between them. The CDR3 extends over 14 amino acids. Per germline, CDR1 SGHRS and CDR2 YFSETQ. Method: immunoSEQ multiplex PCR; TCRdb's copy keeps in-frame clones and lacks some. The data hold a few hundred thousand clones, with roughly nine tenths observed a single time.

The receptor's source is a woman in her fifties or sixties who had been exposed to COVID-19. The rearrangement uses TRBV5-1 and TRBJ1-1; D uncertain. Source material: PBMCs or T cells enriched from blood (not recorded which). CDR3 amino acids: CASSGLGGGTEAFF. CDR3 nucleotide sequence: TGCGCCAGCAGCGGGCTCGGAGGCGGCACTGAAGCTTTCTTT.